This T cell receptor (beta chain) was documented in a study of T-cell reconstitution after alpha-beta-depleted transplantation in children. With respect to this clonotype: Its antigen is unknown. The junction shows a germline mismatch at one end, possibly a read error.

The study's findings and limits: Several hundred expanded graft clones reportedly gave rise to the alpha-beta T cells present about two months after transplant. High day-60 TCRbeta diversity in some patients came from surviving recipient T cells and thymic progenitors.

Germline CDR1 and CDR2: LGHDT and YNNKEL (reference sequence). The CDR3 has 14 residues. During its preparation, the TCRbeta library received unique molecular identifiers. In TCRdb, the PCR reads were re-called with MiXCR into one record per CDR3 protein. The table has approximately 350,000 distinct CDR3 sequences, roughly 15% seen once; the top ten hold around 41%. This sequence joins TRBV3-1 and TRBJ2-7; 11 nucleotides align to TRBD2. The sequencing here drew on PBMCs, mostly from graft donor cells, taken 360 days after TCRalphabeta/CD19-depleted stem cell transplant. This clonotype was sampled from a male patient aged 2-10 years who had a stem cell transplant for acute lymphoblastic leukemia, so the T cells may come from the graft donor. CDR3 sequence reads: CASSQSVWTSGHNF. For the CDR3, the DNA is TGTGCCAGCAGCCAATCGGTATGGACTAGCGGGCACAACTTC.